These T cell receptor beta chains were read from a single sample in a study of OX40 agonist ivuxolimab in advanced cancers. Profiled with immunoSEQ multiplex PCR; TCRdb holds only in-frame clones, not every one. This sample has about 68,000 clones, with roughly nine tenths found just once. The sample was CD4+ or CD8+ T cells sorted from blood, taken in a trial of the OX40 agonist ivuxolimab. The receptors stem from an adult with an advanced solid tumor such as melanoma, head and neck, liver or kidney cancer. Both conserved end residues are part of each CDR3. Each record gives: clone size, J gene, D gene, V gene, CDR3 protein, CDR3 DNA. D genes are given only for firm matches. Clone size appears in some rows only: once, few, many, or a class for an expanded clone.

-,TRBJ2-7,TRBD1,TRBV6-5,CASSRDRQTYEQYF,TGTGCCAGCAGCCGGGACAGACAGACCTACGAGCAGTACTTC
-,TRBJ1-1,-,TRBV19,CASSMANRNTEAFF,TGTGCCAGTAGTATGGCAAACAGGAACACTGAAGCTTTCTTT
-,TRBJ1-4,-,TRBV6-5,CASSYSGDLRRRLFF,TGTGCCAGCAGTTACTCGGGGGACCTCCGGAGAAGACTGTTTTTT
-,TRBJ2-3,TRBD1,TRBV6-1,CASSGGRTGADTQYF,TGTGCCAGCAGTGGCGGGCGGACAGGGGCAGATACGCAGTATTTT
-,TRBJ1-4,-,TRBV7-2,CASSFLRGRQEKLFF,TGTGCCAGCAGCTTCCTCCGGGGGCGCCAGGAAAAACTGTTTTTT
-,TRBJ2-5,-,TRBV11-2,CASSLSGGQETQYF,TGTGCCAGCAGCTTAAGCGGAGGCCAAGAGACCCAGTACTTC
-,TRBJ1-5,-,TRBV6-1,CASTWGPNQPQHF,TGTGCCAGCACCTGGGGGCCCAATCAGCCCCAGCATTTT
few,TRBJ2-1,TRBD1,TRBV2,CASSDAGTGVHEQFF,TGTGCCAGCAGTGATGCTGGGACAGGGGTCCATGAGCAGTTCTTC
-,TRBJ1-5,-,TRBV10-2,CASSELNQPQHF,TGCGCCAGCAGTGAGTTGAATCAGCCCCAGCATTTT
few,TRBJ1-5,-,TRBV6-1,CASSVFLTSNQPQHF,TGTGCCAGCAGTGTATTTTTGACAAGTAATCAGCCCCAGCATTTT
-,TRBJ2-7,-,TRBV21-1,CASRAGQRHEQYF,TGTGCCAGCAGGGCGGGACAGAGGCACGAGCAGTACTTC
-,TRBJ1-2,-,TRBV28,CASSSAGTHYGYTF,TGTGCCAGCAGTTCCGCCGGGACTCACTATGGCTACACCTTC
-,TRBJ2-7,TRBD1,TRBV18,CASSPISGTASSYEQYF,TGTGCCAGCTCACCAATCTCCGGGACAGCTAGTTCCTACGAGCAGTACTTC
once,TRBJ1-1,-,TRBV18,CASSPGSAATEAFF,TGTGCCAGCTCACCAGGGTCGGCGGCGACTGAAGCTTTCTTT
-,TRBJ1-1,-,TRBV10-1,CAIVVSEAFF,TGCGCCATCGTGGTTTCCGAAGCTTTCTTT
-,TRBJ2-7,TRBD2,TRBV7-8,CASSPRLAGVRYEQYF,TGTGCCAGCAGCCCTCGACTAGCGGGAGTTCGCTACGAGCAGTACTTC
once,TRBJ2-5,-,TRBV6-1,CASSRRQKETQYF,TGTGCCAGCAGCCGCAGACAGAAAGAGACCCAGTACTTC
-,TRBJ1-2,TRBD1,TRBV13,CASSLLDRGHNYGYTF,TGTGCCAGCAGCTTATTGGACAGGGGGCATAACTATGGCTACACCTTC
-,TRBJ2-3,TRBD2,TRBV18,CASSSTPILAGVRDTQYF,TGTGCCAGCTCGTCAACGCCTATTCTAGCGGGAGTACGAGATACGCAGTATTTT
few,TRBJ1-1,-,TRBV5-4,CASSQGMQGAFF,TGTGCCAGCAGCCAAGGGATGCAGGGAGCTTTCTTT
-,TRBJ2-5,-,TRBV7-2,CASSLGGGGPPRETQYF,TGTGCCAGCAGCTTAGGGGGGGGCGGGCCCCCCCGCGAGACCCAGTACTTC
-,TRBJ2-2,-,TRBV4-3,CASSQGFGITGELFF,TGCGCCAGCAGCCAAGGTTTCGGGATCACCGGGGAGCTGTTTTTT